The T cell receptor beta chain described here comes from a study of shared T cell receptors in the human thymus. Clones were sequenced by immunoSEQ multiplex PCR, and TCRdb holds only the in-frame ones, with some missing. The sample yields approximately 730,000 clones, over 75% seen once. Germline lookup yields CDR1 MNHEY and CDR2 SMNVEV (reference sequence). V lost 4 bases, J lost 5 bases, and 15 bases lay in between. The CDR3 extends over 15 amino acids. Another study also made use of these data, one on human thymus T cells. From that paper: Infants, healthy and Finnish, who were having corrective surgery for congenital heart defects served as donors. Related research described thymic repertoires that were highly overlapping among unrelated individuals.

The material sequenced was thymocytes. The source is a girl in the first two years of life with a congenital heart defect. J is TRBJ1-5 and V is TRBV27, with D unclear. This CDR3 is CASSSRGPTHQPQHF. DNA for the CDR3: TGTGCCAGCAGTTCGCGTGGGCCAACCCATCAGCCCCAGCATTTT.